The source of this T cell receptor (beta chain) is a study of T-cell reconstitution after alpha-beta-depleted transplantation in children (dated by TCRdb to about 2016). A note on the overall study: The study quantitatively tracked T-cell immune reconstitution after TCRalphabeta/CD19-depleted allogeneic hematopoietic cell transplantation in children using TCR repertoire profiling. Results and caveats for the whole study, not just this receptor: In some patients, the high TCRbeta diversity seen at day 60 was put down to recipient T cells and intrathymic progenitors that had survived conditioning. The apparently early alphabetaT-cell count recovery about two months after transplant was reportedly dependent on only several hundred rapidly expanded clones derived from non-depleted graft cells. Hyperexpanded clone frequencies declined over subsequent months; after one year, T-cell counts and TCRbeta diversity were mostly attributed to newly produced T cells.

Sample treatment or condition, as interpreted from the label and publication: allogeneic hematopoietic cell transplantation with graft depleted of TCRalphabeta T cells and CD19 B cells. Transplant recipients were children who received TCRalphabeta/CD19-depleted allogeneic hematopoietic cell grafts. The library was prepared using PCR. Sequencer: Illumina HiSeq 2500. To normalize quantification of the TCRbeta repertoire, the TCR libraries were built with molecular barcoding that relied on unique molecular identifiers. The public reads were quality trimmed at Q25 with fastp and then assembled into clones with MiXCR by TCRdb, keeping productive beta chains. Every entry covers one CDR3 protein and lists the most common genes and DNA from its rows. The sample includes around 700,000 distinct CDR3 sequences, with under 15% observed a single time. The ten top clones hold 0.79% of the sample. Turning to this clonotype: Its cognate antigen has yet to be identified. No base quality values were provided; no much bigger clone lies one nucleotide off.

From V the trimming removes 4 bases and from J it removes 5 bases, while the gene matches leave 8 bases of the junction unaccounted for. The CDR3 spans 15 residues, from the cysteine through the phenylalanine. Only the CDR3 region is kept as DNA, spanning 45 bases read in frame from base 1. In the germline V gene, CDR1 corresponds to SGHDT and CDR2 to YYEEEE. Sample: PBMCs, taken before TCRalphabeta/CD19-depleted stem cell transplant. The sequence was obtained from a girl aged 2 to 10 with congenital amegakaryocytic thrombocytopenia, due to receive a stem cell transplant. The V and J genes are TRBV5-6 and TRBJ2-7, and 11 junctional nucleotides match TRBD1. Here is the DNA: TGTGCCAGCAGCACGGACAGGGGGCTGGTGAACGAGCAGTACTTC. The resulting protein is CASSTDRGLVNEQYF. Outside the CDR3, residues come from the reference TRBV5-6 and TRBJ2-7 proteins, so the full variable domain is: DAGVTQSPTHLIKTRGQQVTLRCSPKSGHDTVSWYQQALGQGPQFIFQYYEEEERQRGNFPDRFSGHQFPNYSSELNVNALLLGDSALYLCASSTDRGLVNEQYFGPGTRLTVT.